Each of the 22 T cell receptor beta chains below was sequenced from the same sample in a study of T cell responses to AZD1222 COVID-19 vaccine. Only in-frame clones appear in the TCRdb table, and some are missing; sequencing was by immunoSEQ multiplex PCR. This sample has around 97,000 clones, with 90% found just once. Sequencing was performed on peripheral blood, taken on day 0 of AZD1222 vaccination. The receptors were gathered from an adult in good health.

The genes are TRBV27 and TRBJ2-3; 11 positions match TRBD2. With 4 bases clipped from V and 5 bases from J, the junction kept 11 bases outside the gene matches. Germline V gives CDR1 MNHEY, CDR2 SMNVEV (reference sequence). The CDR3 sequence is 17 residues long. The CDR3 here is CASSSDLAGGPLDTQYF. DNA of the CDR3: TGTGCCAGCAGTTCCGACTTAGCGGGGGGGCCCCTAGATACGCAGTATTTT.

This clone was seen a handful of times. CDR3 bases: TGTGCCAGTAGTATTTATTCAGGGGACTATGGCTACACCTTC. This gives the protein CASSIYSGDYGYTF. The chain employs TRBV19 and TRBJ1-2; TRBD1 might be the D (6 bases). This CDR3 region has 14 residues. V was shortened by 3 bases and J by 3 bases, with 11 bases between the two germline ends. Germline V gene sequence: CDR1 LNHDA, CDR2 SQIVND (reference sequence).

CDR3 loop: CASSLQGNTEAFF. The CDR3 DNA follows: TGTGCCAGCAGCTTGCAGGGGAACACTGAAGCTTTCTTT. V usage is TRBV5-4 and J usage is TRBJ1-1; D might be TRBD1 (5 bases). Germline-derived CDR1 and CDR2 are SGHNT and YYREEE (reference sequence). V lost 1 base, J lost 1 base, and 5 bases lay in between. The CDR3 runs 13 residues.

The chain uses TRBV18 and TRBJ2-5, with D perhaps matching TRBD1 (6 bases). The V end lost 4 bases, the J end lost 2 bases, and 17 bases lay between the germline ends. The CDR3 totals 16 residues. The germline CDR1 and CDR2 sequences are KGHSH and LQKENI. The CDR3 here is CASSRRGTHLQETQYF. Here the CDR3 DNA reads TGTGCCAGCTCACGCCGAGGGACACATCTTCAAGAGACCCAGTACTTC.

This chain joins TRBV18 and TRBJ1-1, with unresolved D. The germline V and J ends were trimmed by 3 bases and 8 bases, with 10 bases remaining between them. This CDR3 spans 12 amino acids. Germline assignment: CDR1 KGHSH and CDR2 LQKENI. For the CDR3, the DNA is TGTGCCAGCTCACCGGGATCCGGGGAAGCTTTCTTT. Translating gives CASSPGSGEAFF. The variable domain in full, with the rest retrieved from reference TRBV18 and TRBJ1-1, is NAGVMQNPRHLVRRRGQEARLRCSPMKGHSHVYWYRQLPEEGLKFMVYLQKENIIDESGMPKERFSAEFPKEGPSILRIQQVVRGDSAAYFCASSPGSGEAFFGQGTRLTVV.

This clone has just one count. V is TRBV4-2 and J is TRBJ2-7; the match to TRBD1 covers 7 bases. V trimming: 4 bases; J trimming: 6 bases; junction bases outside the gene matches: 12. Germline CDR1 LGHNA, CDR2 YNFKEQ. The CDR3 is 15 amino acids. CDR3 sequence (DNA): TGTGCCAGCAGCCGCTACCGGGACAGTAATATCGAGCAGTACTTC. Encoded protein: CASSRYRDSNIEQYF.

V and J are TRBV6-6 and TRBJ1-5; D unclear. The CDR3 is 15 residues long. The V end was cut by 5 bases, the J end by 0 bases, with 11 bases between. Germline CDR1 reads MNHNY; CDR2 reads SVGAGI (reference sequence). The CDR3 loop is CASSRTHTSNQPQHF. CDR3 nucleotides: TGTGCCAGCAGTCGAACCCACACTAGCAATCAGCCCCAGCATTTT.

V is TRBV30 and J is TRBJ2-1; D is perhaps TRBD1 or TRBD2 (6 bases each). Germline lookup yields CDR1 GTSNPN and CDR2 SVGIG (reference sequence). The CDR3 length is 14 residues. With 5 bases removed from V and 6 bases from J, the gap between germline ends came to 17 bases. The CDR3 DNA is TGTGCCTGGGCCCAGGGCAGGGGAGGCAATGAGCAGTTCTTC. Translating gives CAWAQGRGGNEQFF.

The chain joins TRBV9 to TRBJ1-1, with no clear D. Per the germline V gene, CDR1 is SGDLS and CDR2 is YYNGEE. Trimming cost V 3 bases and J 5 bases, with 14 bases left between them. This CDR3 contains 14 residues. This CDR3 reads CASSAFQVGTEAFF. The DNA for the CDR3 is TGTGCCAGCAGCGCCTTCCAGGTAGGGACTGAAGCTTTCTTT. The full variable domain, rest sourced from reference TRBV9 and TRBJ1-1, is DSGVTQTPKHLITATGQRVTLRCSPRSGDLSVYWYQQSLDQGLQFLIQYYNGEERAKGNILERFSAQQFPDLHSELNLSSLELGDSALYFCASSAFQVGTEAFFGQGTRLTVV.

The chain links TRBV19 to TRBJ1-6; no clear D. Germline CDR1 reads LNHDA; CDR2 reads SQIVND (reference sequence). The ends were cut back, 9 bases at V and 0 bases at J, with 9 bases in the middle. This CDR3 is 14 amino acids long. The CDR3 spells CASHSSSYNSPLHF. DNA for the CDR3: TGTGCCAGCCATTCAAGCTCCTATAATTCACCCCTCCACTTT.

This chain uses TRBV2 with TRBJ2-2; 10 bases fit TRBD1. The length of the CDR3 is 15 residues. Germline lookup yields CDR1 SNHLY and CDR2 FYNNEI. J was trimmed by 6 bases and V by 8 bases; bases with no gene match: 9. The CDR3 DNA is TGTGCCAGCTCGACAGGGGGCGCGATGGCCGGGGAGCTGTTTTTT. It is translated as CASSTGGAMAGELFF.

This clone appeared once. V gene TRBV10-3 combines with J gene TRBJ2-3, with 8 bases lining up with TRBD1. This CDR3 region has 18 residues. Germline trimming cut 10 bases from V and 2 bases from J; bases unmatched to any gene: 20. The V gene's germline CDR1 is ENHRY and CDR2 SYGVKD. The CDR3 loop reads CATFESAAGTGFTDTQYF. The DNA for the CDR3 is TGTGCCACCTTCGAATCTGCGGCAGGGACAGGCTTCACAGATACGCAGTATTTT.

This clone was detected only once. This rearrangement joins TRBV6-5 to TRBJ2-7; 7 bases are a match to TRBD1. The CDR3 consists of 13 residues. Per the germline V gene, CDR1 is MNHEY and CDR2 is SVGAGI. The V gene end was trimmed by 7 bases and the J gene end by 6 bases; junction bases not matched to a gene: 9. The CDR3 here is CASIPDRVGEQYF. The CDR3 DNA reads TGTGCCAGCATCCCAGACAGGGTGGGCGAGCAGTACTTC.

J is TRBJ2-6 and V is TRBV7-9; TRBD1 matches 10 bases. J was trimmed by 1 base and V by 5 bases; bases with no gene match: 11. Germline V gives CDR1 SEHNR, CDR2 FQNEAQ (reference sequence). This CDR3 contains 19 residues. CDR3 protein: CASSPAHGQGESGANVLTF. The CDR3 DNA reads TGTGCCAGCAGCCCAGCCCATGGACAGGGGGAGTCTGGGGCCAACGTCCTGACTTTC. The full variable domain, rest sourced from reference TRBV7-9 and TRBJ2-6, is DTGVSQNPRHKITKRGQNVTFRCDPISEHNRLYWYRQTLGQGPEFLTYFQNEAQLEKSRLLSDRFSAERPKGSFSTLEIQRTEQGDSAMYLCASSPAHGQGESGANVLTFGAGSRLTVL.

V gene TRBV21-1 combines with J gene TRBJ1-1. TRBV21-1 is annotated as a pseudogene. The CDR3 has 15 amino acids. CDR3 sequence (DNA): TGTGCCAGCAGCAAAGGGAGGGGGGTGGTCACTGAAGCTTTCTTT. This codes for CASSKGRGVVTEAFF.

V gene TRBV6-5 combines with J gene TRBJ1-2; D perhaps matches TRBD1 (5 bases). Looked up from germline, CDR1 is MNHEY and CDR2 is SVGAGI. V was clipped by 2 bases and J by 3 bases, with 7 bases between them. This CDR3 has 13 residues. The CDR3, as DNA: TGTGCCAGCAGTTACGGGGCGGACTATGGCTACACCTTC. It specifies CASSYGADYGYTF.

The rearrangement links TRBV7-9 to TRBJ1-1; D is perhaps TRBD1 (5 bases). The length of the CDR3 is 14 residues. The germline CDR1 and CDR2 sequences are SEHNR and FQNEAQ (reference sequence). Between the trimmed V and J ends, which lost 1 base and 3 bases, there was a span of 9 bases. CDR3 amino acids: CASSLDGAYTEAFF. CDR3 bases: TGTGCCAGCAGCTTAGACGGGGCGTACACTGAAGCTTTCTTT. The variable domain in full, completed from reference TRBV7-9 and TRBJ1-1, reads DTGVSQNPRHKITKRGQNVTFRCDPISEHNRLYWYRQTLGQGPEFLTYFQNEAQLEKSRLLSDRFSAERPKGSFSTLEIQRTEQGDSAMYLCASSLDGAYTEAFFGQGTRLTVV.

This clone was recorded once. The gene calls are TRBV6-5 and TRBJ2-5, with TRBD2 matching over 9 bases. Germline-derived CDR1 and CDR2 are MNHEY and SVGAGI. The CDR3 length is 16 residues. The ends lost 0 bases at V and 2 bases at J; junction bases unmatched: 4. The CDR3 DNA is TGTGCCAGCAGTTACTCGATGGCGGGGGGGCAAGAGACCCAGTACTTC. Translating gives CASSYSMAGGQETQYF.

The V and J genes are TRBV2 and TRBJ2-3, with D perhaps TRBD2 (6 bases). The ends were cut back, 7 bases at V and 2 bases at J, with 22 bases in the middle. This CDR3 has 17 amino acids. In germline, CDR1 is SNHLY, CDR2 FYNNEI. The CDR3 sequence: CASIPPPGLPNTDTQYF. CDR3 DNA: TGTGCCAGCATCCCACCCCCGGGACTTCCGAACACAGATACGCAGTATTTT.

The J gene is TRBJ1-5, the V gene TRBV28, with D tentatively TRBD1 (6 bases). In germline, CDR1 is MDHEN, CDR2 SYDVKM. Trimming pared 4 bases from V and 2 bases from J, leaving 15 bases between. The length of the CDR3 is 16 residues. The CDR3 sequence: CASSWSGGRGNQPQHF. The CDR3 nucleotides are TGTGCCAGCAGTTGGAGTGGGGGGCGAGGCAATCAGCCCCAGCATTTT. Complete variable domain (other parts from reference TRBV28 and TRBJ1-5): DVKVTQSSRYLVKRTGEKVFLECVQDMDHENMFWYRQDPGLGLRLIYFSYDVKMKEKGDIPEGYSVSREKKERFSLILESASTNQTSMYLCASSWSGGRGNQPQHFGDGTRLSIL.

The chain employs TRBV21-1 and TRBJ2-3; no check of the table's D call, TRBD1, against the DNA was made. TRBV21-1 is noted as a pseudogene. The CDR3 is made up of 14 amino acids. The CDR3 DNA is TGTGCCAGCAGCAATAGGGGCGGCACAGATACGCAGTATTTT. Its protein is CASSNRGGTDTQYF.

A single count supports this clone. The chain joins TRBV10-3 to TRBJ2-2, with D possibly matching TRBD1 (6 bases). This CDR3 is built from 15 residues. Per the germline V gene, CDR1 is ENHRY and CDR2 is SYGVKD. V lost 4 bases to trimming and J lost 7 bases, with 16 bases between them. The CDR3 spells CAISGGTRQGGELFF. CDR3 coding DNA: TGTGCCATCAGTGGGGGGACACGGCAGGGCGGGGAGCTGTTTTTT.